Each of the 14 T cell receptor beta chains below was sequenced from the same sample in a study of T-cell memory formation after mild COVID-19. TCRdb passed the 5' RACE reads through MiXCR, listing each CDR3 protein once. The table shows around 110,000 distinct CDR3 sequences, with approximately 15% occurring only once. The sample taken for sequencing was PBMCs or a T cell subset sorted from them (not recorded which). These receptors were collected from a young man who had mild COVID-19 (a few samples of this study predate the infection). Cell type and time point are not known.

CDR3 in amino acids: CASSQDLGQGSDTQYF. The CDR3 coding sequence is TGCGCCAGCAGCCAAGATCTAGGACAGGGATCAGATACGCAGTATTTT. The gene calls are TRBV4-3 and TRBJ2-3, with 8 nucleotides matching TRBD1. Trimming took 0 bases from V and 4 from J; bases not matched to a gene: 6. CDR1 LGHNA and CDR2 YSLEER come from the germline V gene. This CDR3 spans 16 amino acids.

The chain joins TRBV7-8 to TRBJ2-1; D is unresolved. Deletions cut 4 bases from V and 4 bases from J, with 8 bases between. Looked up from germline, CDR1 is SGHVS and CDR2 is FQNEAQ. The CDR3 sequence is 13 residues long. This chain's CDR3 is CASSSIGYNEQFF. The CDR3 bases are TGTGCCAGCAGCTCCATTGGTTACAATGAGCAGTTCTTC.

The V gene is TRBV20-1, the J gene TRBJ2-3, with TRBD2 matching over 9 bases. CDR1 and CDR2 from the germline V gene are DFQATT and SNEGSKA (reference sequence). V trimming: 0 bases; J trimming: 7 bases; junction bases outside the gene matches: 14. The CDR3 is 17 residues long. CDR3 sequence reads: CSARDPPSGDQTYTQYF. Here the CDR3 DNA reads TGCAGTGCTAGAGATCCGCCTAGCGGGGATCAGACATATACGCAGTATTTT.

This clonotype turned up a few times. In DNA form, the CDR3 reads TGCGCCAGCAGCCAAGGGGAATTTCTAGCCAAAAACATTCAGTACTTC. It translates to CASSQGEFLAKNIQYF. The chain employs TRBV4-1 and TRBJ2-4; D unresolved. The CDR3 totals 16 residues. V lost 1 base and J 0 bases, leaving 10 bases between the germline ends. Germline V CDR1 and CDR2: MGHRA, YSYEKL.

There are a few counts of this clonotype. CDR3 in amino acids: CASSRGQLVSNQPQHF. The CDR3 DNA reads as TGTGCCAGCAGCAGGGGACAGCTAGTTAGCAATCAGCCCCAGCATTTT. The chain uses TRBV7-8 and TRBJ1-5; 7 positions match TRBD1. There are 16 residues in the CDR3. CDR1 SGHVS and CDR2 FQNEAQ come from the germline V gene. With 5 bases clipped from V and 0 bases from J, the junction kept 7 bases outside the gene matches.

This clonotype was seen at least ten times. J is TRBJ2-5 and V is TRBV6-5; D unclear. Germline CDR1 MNHEY, CDR2 SVGAGI. Deletions cut 2 bases from V and 1 base from J, with 11 bases between. The CDR3 is 15 residues long. DNA for the CDR3: TGTGCCAGCAGTTACAATCAAGGAATCCAAGAGACCCAGTACTTC. It yields the protein CASSYNQGIQETQYF.

This clonotype has a handful of counts. The chain joins TRBV6-2 or TRBV6-3 to TRBJ1-5; 8 bases agree with TRBD1. CDR3 size: 13 residues. Trimming took 7 bases from V and 3 from J; bases not matched to a gene: 2. The germline V gene encodes CDR1 MNHEY and CDR2 SVGEGT. The CDR3 loop reads CASKTGDNQPQHF. Here the CDR3 DNA reads TGTGCCAGCAAGACAGGGGACAATCAGCCCCAGCATTTT.

This clonotype has more than one count but fewer than ten. The chain links TRBV7-9 to TRBJ1-4, with a weak D call TRBD1 (6 bases). Trimming removed 11 bases from V and 5 bases from J, with 15 bases in between. The CDR3 runs to 13 residues. Per the germline V gene, CDR1 is SEHNR and CDR2 is FQNEAQ (reference sequence). The CDR3: CAGRGHLNEKLFF. Here the CDR3 DNA reads TGTGCCGGACGGGGACACCTGAATGAAAAACTGTTTTTT. Complete variable domain (other parts from reference TRBV7-9 and TRBJ1-4): DTGVSQNPRHKITKRGQNVTFRCDPISEHNRLYWYRQTLGQGPEFLTYFQNEAQLEKSRLLSDRFSAERPKGSFSTLEIQRTEQGDSAMYLCAGRGHLNEKLFFGSGTQLSVL.

Details on this clonotype: One junction end disagrees with the germline gene, perhaps due to a read error. The genes are TRBV27 and TRBJ1-2, with D uncertain. The CDR3 runs 13 residues. CDR1 and CDR2 from the germline V gene are MNHEY and SMNVEV (reference sequence). The CDR3 spells CDSSPQWAYGYTF. The CDR3 DNA sequence: TGTGACAGCAGCCCCCAGTGGGCCTATGGCTACACCTTC.

This clonotype was counted ten times or more. This chain links TRBV29-1 with TRBJ2-1; D is uncertain. Trimming removed 7 bases from V and 0 bases from J, with 10 bases in between. The germline gives CDR1 SQVTM, CDR2 ANQGSEA. This CDR3 has 13 residues. The CDR3 region has the DNA TGCAGCGCCACGGCGAGCTCCTACAATGAGCAGTTCTTC. Protein product: CSATASSYNEQFF.

This chain uses TRBV6-5 with TRBJ2-7; tentatively, D is TRBD2 (5 bases). The CDR3 has 13 amino acids. Germline values: CDR1 MNHEY, CDR2 SVGAGI. V was cut by 1 base and J by 4 bases, with 8 bases left in between. The CDR3 DNA is TGTGCCAGCAGTTACTACCCGGGGTACGAGCAGTACTTC. This sequence encodes CASSYYPGYEQYF.

V is TRBV12-3 or TRBV12-4 and J is TRBJ1-2; TRBD1 matches at 8 bases. Trimming cost V 6 bases and J 6 bases; bases outside gene matches: 9. This CDR3 comprises 14 residues. As DNA, the CDR3 is TGTGCCAGCAGCCTGACAGGGGAGAGCGATGGCTACACCTTC. Its protein is CASSLTGESDGYTF.

CDR3 bases: TGTGCCAGCAGTTACTCGATGGCAGGACGGGCCTACGAGCAGTACTTC. Protein product: CASSYSMAGRAYEQYF. The J gene is TRBJ2-7, the V gene TRBV6-5, with D hard to call. Germline lookup yields CDR1 MNHEY and CDR2 SVGAGI. The CDR3 length is 16 residues. The V end was cut by 0 bases, the J end by 2 bases, with 14 bases between.

At least ten counts were recorded for this clonotype. The chain uses TRBV4-2 and TRBJ2-4; maybe TRBD2 (7 bases). The CDR3 has 16 residues. Between the trimmed V and J ends, which lost 4 bases and 6 bases, there was a span of 19 bases. Germline V gene data show CDR1 as LGHNA and CDR2 as YNFKEQ. CDR3 DNA: TGTGCCAGCAGCCCCAATGCGGGGGCACAGGGAAACATTCAGTACTTC. Amino acid sequence: CASSPNAGAQGNIQYF.